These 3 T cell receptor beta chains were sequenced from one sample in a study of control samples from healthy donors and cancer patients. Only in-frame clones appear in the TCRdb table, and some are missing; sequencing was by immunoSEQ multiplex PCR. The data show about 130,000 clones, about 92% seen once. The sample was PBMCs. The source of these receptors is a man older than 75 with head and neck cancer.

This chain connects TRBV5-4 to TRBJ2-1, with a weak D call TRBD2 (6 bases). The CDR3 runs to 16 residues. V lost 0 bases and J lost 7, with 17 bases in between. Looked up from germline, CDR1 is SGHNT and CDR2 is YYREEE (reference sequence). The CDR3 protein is CASSLASRRGFNEQFF. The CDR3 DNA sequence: TGTGCCAGCAGCTTGGCCTCACGGCGGGGATTTAATGAGCAGTTCTTC.

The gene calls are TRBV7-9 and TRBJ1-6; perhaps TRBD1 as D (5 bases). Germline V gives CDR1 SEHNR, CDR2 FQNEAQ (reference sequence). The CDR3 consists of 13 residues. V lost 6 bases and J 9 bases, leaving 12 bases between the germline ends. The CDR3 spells CASRGVGGSPLHF. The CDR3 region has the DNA TGTGCCAGCAGGGGGGTCGGCGGTTCACCCCTCCACTTT.

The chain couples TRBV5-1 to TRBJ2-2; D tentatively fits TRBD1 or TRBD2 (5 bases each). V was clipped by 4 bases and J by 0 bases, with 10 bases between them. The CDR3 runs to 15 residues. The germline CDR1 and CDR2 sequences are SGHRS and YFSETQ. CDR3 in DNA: TGCGCCAGCAGCCTGGGGGTTACGAACACCGGGGAGCTGTTTTTT. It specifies CASSLGVTNTGELFF.